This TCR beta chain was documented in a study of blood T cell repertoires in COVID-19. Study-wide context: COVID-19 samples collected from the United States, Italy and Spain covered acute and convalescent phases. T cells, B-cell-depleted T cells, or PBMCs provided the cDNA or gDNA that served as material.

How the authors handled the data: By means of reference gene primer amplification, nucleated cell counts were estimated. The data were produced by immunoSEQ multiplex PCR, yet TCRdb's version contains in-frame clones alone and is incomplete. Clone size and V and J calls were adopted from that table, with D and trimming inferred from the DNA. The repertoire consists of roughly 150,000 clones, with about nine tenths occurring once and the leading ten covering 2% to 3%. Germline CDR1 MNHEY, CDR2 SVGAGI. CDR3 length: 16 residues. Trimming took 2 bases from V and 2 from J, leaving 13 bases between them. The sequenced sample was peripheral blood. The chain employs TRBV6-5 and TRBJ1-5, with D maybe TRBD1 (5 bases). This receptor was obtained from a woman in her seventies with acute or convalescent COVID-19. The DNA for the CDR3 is TGTGCCAGCAGTTACGGCCAGGGATCTGGCAATCAGCCCCAGCATTTT. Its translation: CASSYGQGSGNQPQHF.